Sequencing of this T cell receptor beta chain was carried out in a study of Graves' ophthalmopathy and Graves' hyperthyroidism. Study results and limitations: Ophthalmopathy versus stable hyperthyroidism: 13-signature model gave about 87% sensitivity, 70% to 83% specificity. Ophthalmopathy progression was predicted with approximately 64% sensitivity and about 72% specificity.

This clonotype has at least ten counts. Its antigen is unknown. This CDR3 is built from 15 residues. Germline V gene lookup returns CDR1 MGHRA and CDR2 YSYEKL. Trimming stripped 2 bases from V and 3 bases from J, with 13 bases between. The hyperthyroidism patients had a new diagnosis of under 2 months' duration and were aged 18 to 65. Enrollment excluded any patients with other autoimmune diseases, uncontrolled infections, pregnancy or lactation. TCR beta CDR3 amplification used RNA transcripts. HTBI primers primed a first-round RT-PCR, and a second-round multiplex PCR followed. In TCRdb, the multiplex PCR reads were re-called with MiXCR into one record per CDR3 protein. Of roughly 380,000 distinct CDR3 sequences listed, 15% to 17% were seen once; the top ten hold approximately 7%.

The J gene is TRBJ2-5, the V gene TRBV4-1; maybe TRBD2 (5 bases). The receptor comes from a woman under 30 with stable Graves' hyperthyroidism. Input material: peripheral blood. For the CDR3, the DNA is TGCGCCAGCAGCCAATCGGGTACTAGGGAAGAGACCCAGTACTTC. Translating gives CASSQSGTREETQYF.